This TCR beta chain was observed in a study of cytomegalovirus exposure and HLA in healthy donors. Study details: Roughly 80 million unique TCRs from HLA-typed donors made up an early data release. For the 300 to 450 genotyped donors, around 76% fell within the Caucasian-associated ancestry cluster.

The V gene's germline CDR1 is SGDLS and CDR2 YYNGEE. The CDR3 consists of 16 residues. V was cut by 1 base and J by 2 bases, with 14 bases left in between. The PCR made use of 60 Vbeta and 13 Jbeta primers. The assay was immunoSEQ multiplex PCR, and TCRdb's table has in-frame clones only and misses some. The table has 85,000 to 130,000 clones, about 75% seen once. Sequenced material: PBMCs. This sequence joins TRBV9 and TRBJ2-3, with D tentatively TRBD1 (6 bases). This receptor was identified in a man aged 35 to 55 in good health and CMV-seronegative. Here the CDR3 reads CASSVRGIDNTDTQYF. The CDR3 region has the DNA TGTGCCAGCAGCGTAAGGGGGATCGACAACACAGATACGCAGTATTTT.